Shown below are 3 T cell receptor beta chains from a single sample sequenced in a study of post-analysis software for immune sequencing data. The TCR beta cDNA libraries contained unique molecular identifiers. TCRdb independently ran MiXCR on the PCR reads; one entry per CDR3 protein. The sample has about 500,000 distinct CDR3 sequences; roughly 45% are singletons. These receptors lack a known antigen. Study-level points and caveats: TRBV5-6, TRBV5-1 and TRBV20-1 were among roughly five TRBV segments more frequent in patients than controls.

Specimen: blood. The receptors originated from a girl aged 10 to 17 with multiple sclerosis.

This clonotype showed up just a few times. The chain couples TRBV5-6 to TRBJ2-1; 7 bases match TRBD2. CDR1 SGHDT and CDR2 YYEEEE come from the germline V gene. Trimming at V came to 5 bases and at J to 6 bases, leaving 8 bases not matched to a gene. The CDR3 is made up of 14 amino acids. CDR3 DNA: TGTGCCAGCAGACGACGCGGGAGTCCCAATGAGCAGTTCTTC. This codes for CASRRRGSPNEQFF.

The chain couples TRBV20-1 to TRBJ2-4, with unresolved D. The J call may be incorrect, as the DNA end agrees better with TRBJ2-7. The CDR3 is 11 residues long. Germline V CDR1 and CDR2: DFQATT, SNEGSKA (reference sequence). The CDR3 DNA reads as TGCAGTGCTAGAGGGGGTCTCGAGCAGTACTTC. It codes for CSARGGLEQYF.

The chain combines TRBV4-2 with TRBJ2-7; TRBD2 matches at 7 bases. V was pared by 0 bases and J by 0 bases, with 8 bases of the junction left unmatched. Per germline, CDR1 LGHNA and CDR2 YNFKEQ. The CDR3 is made up of 17 amino acids. The CDR3 DNA reads as TGTGCCAGCAGCCAAGAACCCGTGGGAGGGATCTCCTACGAGCAGTACTTC. Its protein product is CASSQEPVGGISYEQYF.